What follows are 15 T cell receptor beta chains derived from one specimen sequenced in a study of PD-L1 blockade in urothelial cancer. Measured with immunoSEQ multiplex PCR; TCRdb has only the in-frame clones, and not every one. The table has 95,000 to 150,000 clones, 86% seen once; the top ten hold 2.4%. The time point was: peripheral blood 6 weeks after treatment start. The sample consisted of PBMCs, taken around atezolizumab (anti-PD-L1) treatment. These receptors originate from a man aged 50-59 years with urothelial cancer.

The chain carries TRBV27 and TRBJ1-1, with 9 bases aligning to TRBD1. Per the germline V gene, CDR1 is MNHEY and CDR2 is SMNVEV (reference sequence). The CDR3 is 13 amino acids. V dropped 6 bases and J dropped 3; count of bases not matched to a gene: 2. The CDR3 DNA reads TGTGCCAGCAGAGGGACAGGGCACACTGAAGCTTTCTTT. Residues: CASRGTGHTEAFF.

The genes are TRBV19 and TRBJ1-1; D is ambiguous. The CDR3 length is 15 residues. The germline V gene encodes CDR1 LNHDA and CDR2 SQIVND (reference sequence). V lost 3 bases, J lost 0 bases, and 11 bases lay in between. The CDR3 DNA follows: TGTGCCAGTAGTATGATGAGGCTAATGAACACTGAAGCTTTCTTT. Protein sequence: CASSMMRLMNTEAFF.

The chain carries TRBV18 and TRBJ1-5; no clear D. This CDR3 comprises 13 residues. CDR1 is KGHSH, CDR2 LQKENI, per germline. Trimming cost V 2 bases and J 5 bases, with 7 bases left between them. As DNA, the CDR3 is TGTGCCAGCTCACCATACAGAGATCAGCCCCAGCATTTT. It yields the protein CASSPYRDQPQHF.

This chain joins TRBV15 and TRBJ2-3, with 11 bases fitting TRBD2. The germline V gene encodes CDR1 LNHNV and CDR2 YYDKDF (reference sequence). The CDR3 length is 17 residues. V trimming: 4 bases; J trimming: 3 bases; junction bases outside the gene matches: 9. The CDR3, as DNA: TGTGCCACCAGCACCCGACTAGCGGGGTCTGGTACAGATACGCAGTATTTT. Translating it yields CATSTRLAGSGTDTQYF.

This clone was seen a few times. This sequence joins TRBV5-1 and TRBJ1-2; TRBD1 might be the D (6 bases). The germline gives CDR1 SGHRS, CDR2 YFSETQ. With 4 bases removed from V and 5 bases from J, the gap between germline ends came to 18 bases. This CDR3 contains 15 residues. CDR3 nucleotide sequence: TGCGCCAGCAGCGGGTTTACAGGGCCGAGATATGGCTACACCTTC. Protein: CASSGFTGPRYGYTF.

This clone has a single count. V gene TRBV6-1 combines with J gene TRBJ2-7; possible D gene TRBD2, 6 bases. This CDR3 has 13 residues. Looked up from germline, CDR1 is MNHNS and CDR2 is SASEGT. Trimming cost V 2 bases and J 11 bases, with 16 bases left between them. The CDR3 DNA reads as TGTGCCAGCAGTGAAAGGGAGGTTGGGACCGAGTACTTC. Its translation: CASSEREVGTEYF.

This chain links TRBV28 with TRBJ1-4; 7 bases are shared with TRBD1. CDR1 MDHEN and CDR2 SYDVKM come from the germline V gene. The CDR3 spans 17 residues. Trimming removed 3 bases from V and 4 bases from J; junction bases left unmatched: 11. CDR3 sequence (DNA): TGTGCCAGCAGTTTGGTAGGGGGCGGACGGGATAATGAAAAACTGTTTTTT. Protein sequence: CASSLVGGGRDNEKLFF.

The V and J genes are TRBV27 and TRBJ2-7; 9 bases match TRBD1. V shed 3 bases and J 2 bases; nucleotides not matched to a gene: 2. The CDR3 totals 14 residues. Germline lookup yields CDR1 MNHEY and CDR2 SMNVEV (reference sequence). CDR3 DNA: TGTGCCAGCAGTTTCCGACAGGGGGCCTACGAGCAGTACTTC. This gives the protein CASSFRQGAYEQYF.

The V and J genes are TRBV2 and TRBJ2-1, with TRBD2 matching over 10 bases. Trimming removed 6 bases from V and 5 bases from J; junction bases left unmatched: 4. Germline V gene sequence: CDR1 SNHLY, CDR2 FYNNEI. This CDR3 region has 14 residues. The CDR3 nucleotides are TGTGCCAGCAGGAGCGGGAGGGCCAACAATGAGCAGTTCTTC. It codes for CASRSGRANNEQFF.

This chain connects TRBV7-9 to TRBJ1-2, with D perhaps matching TRBD1 (5 bases). Germline CDR1 reads SEHNR; CDR2 reads FQNEAQ (reference sequence). Trimming removed 9 bases from V and 10 bases from J, with 24 bases in between. This CDR3 is built from 14 residues. CDR3 loop: CASRYTGEEGPYTF. The CDR3 DNA sequence: TGTGCCAGTCGATATACCGGGGAGGAGGGACCCTACACCTTC.

This clone was counted a single time. The chain combines TRBV10-3 with TRBJ2-3, with 10 bases matching TRBD2. Germline CDR1 reads ENHRY; CDR2 reads SYGVKD. The ends lost 5 bases at V and 0 bases at J; junction bases unmatched: 8. The CDR3 has 17 residues. The CDR3 bases are TGTGCCATCAGTATTAGCGGGAGGTCGTCGAGCACAGATACGCAGTATTTT. Its protein product is CAISISGRSSSTDTQYF.

The rearrangement links TRBV5-1 to TRBJ2-7; 7 bases agree with TRBD1. CDR1 and CDR2 (germline): SGHRS, YFSETQ. This CDR3 has 14 amino acids. Trimming took 3 bases from V and 3 from J; bases not matched to a gene: 6. In nucleotides, the CDR3 is TGCGCCAGCAGCTCGGGGACAGCTCGCTACGAGCAGTACTTC. It specifies CASSSGTARYEQYF.

This sequence joins TRBV7-9 and TRBJ2-5; TRBD1 matches at 8 bases. CDR1 SEHNR and CDR2 FQNEAQ come from the germline V gene (reference sequence). V lost 5 bases to trimming and J lost 4 bases; unmatched junction nucleotides: 12. The CDR3 is made up of 16 amino acids. CDR3 coding DNA: TGTGCCAGCAGCCCCCCCTACAGGGGGGCGGCAGAGACCCAGTACTTC. Amino acid sequence: CASSPPYRGAAETQYF.

The chain employs TRBV2 and TRBJ1-1; perhaps TRBD1 as D (6 bases). Trimming cost V 1 base and J 7 bases, with 10 bases left between them. Germline loops: CDR1 SNHLY, CDR2 FYNNEI. CDR3 length: 13 residues. CDR3 DNA sequence: TGTGCCAGCAGTGAAGGTCGGGACATTGAAGCTTTCTTT. It translates to CASSEGRDIEAFF.

The chain employs TRBV2 and TRBJ1-5; the D is unclear. V lost 2 bases, J lost 6 bases, and 11 bases lay in between. The germline V gene encodes CDR1 SNHLY and CDR2 FYNNEI. The CDR3 is made up of 14 amino acids. The CDR3 DNA reads TGTGCCAGCAGTGAATTGGCGGGGTTTCAGCCCCAGCATTTT. Protein sequence: CASSELAGFQPQHF.